Presented here are 32 T cell receptor beta chains from one specimen sequenced in a study of blood T cell repertoires in COVID-19. The protocol was immunoSEQ multiplex PCR, while the TCRdb copy is restricted to in-frame clones and leaves out a portion. The repertoire includes 200,000 to 250,000 clones, nearly 90% of them detected once, and 9.5% to 14% sits in the top ten. The sample comprised PBMCs or T cells enriched from blood (not recorded which). Every receptor here comes from a man aged 25 to 45 who had recovered from COVID-19.

The gene calls are TRBV28 and TRBJ1-5; the match to TRBD1 covers 8 bases. This CDR3 is 19 amino acids long. CDR1 MDHEN and CDR2 SYDVKM come from the germline V gene. V lost 6 bases and J lost 0; bases outside the gene matches: 16. CDR3 in DNA: TGTGCCAGCAGAGTCGCAGGACAGGGCGACCGGTATAGCAATCAGCCCCAGCATTTT. Encoded protein: CASRVAGQGDRYSNQPQHF.

This clone was seen a few times. The chain uses TRBV10-1 and TRBJ2-7, with D perhaps TRBD1 (5 bases). The CDR3 spans 15 residues. Trimming pared 3 bases from V and 1 base from J, leaving 13 bases between. Germline V gene data show CDR1 as WNHNN and CDR2 as SYGVQD (reference sequence). CDR3 sequence: CASSEDRAGSYEQYF. CDR3 nucleotides: TGCGCCAGCAGTGAAGATAGGGCAGGGTCCTACGAGCAGTACTTC.

This CDR3 reads CASATDRDYGYTF. For the CDR3, the DNA is TGTGCCAGCGCCACTGACAGGGACTATGGCTACACCTTC. The chain is built from TRBV28 and TRBJ1-2; 7 bases align to TRBD1. This CDR3 is built from 13 residues. The junction had 6 bases not matched to a gene; V was cut back by 8 bases and J by 3 bases. Germline-derived CDR1 and CDR2 are MDHEN and SYDVKM.

The V gene is TRBV9, the J gene TRBJ1-6; TRBD1 aligns across 7 bases. The CDR3 runs to 14 residues. V was pared by 1 base and J by 5 bases, with 0 bases of the junction left unmatched. Germline V lookup: CDR1 SGDLS, CDR2 YYNGEE. The CDR3 DNA is TGTGCCAGCAGCGTACAGGGGGATAATTCACCCCTCCACTTT. As protein: CASSVQGDNSPLHF.

The rearrangement joins TRBV2 to TRBJ1-2; the D gene is possibly TRBD1 (6 bases). This CDR3 has 13 amino acids. Germline lookup yields CDR1 SNHLY and CDR2 FYNNEI. V gave up 5 bases and J gave up 2 bases, with 9 bases separating them. The DNA for the CDR3 is TGTGCCAGCAGTAGGACAGAAAACTATGGCTACACCTTC. It codes for CASSRTENYGYTF.

The chain recombines TRBV4-1 with TRBJ2-7, with a tentative D call TRBD2 (5 bases). Trimming pared 0 bases from V and 2 bases from J, leaving 14 bases between. From germline, CDR1 is MGHRA and CDR2 YSYEKL. This CDR3 is built from 16 residues. CDR3 nucleotide sequence: TGCGCCAGCAGCCAAGATTGGAGGACCGCCGCCTACGAGCAGTACTTC. This gives the protein CASSQDWRTAAYEQYF.

The V gene is TRBV19, the J gene TRBJ1-5; 7 bases are a match to TRBD1. The CDR3 runs 17 residues. The V gene's germline CDR1 is LNHDA and CDR2 SQIVND (reference sequence). V lost 4 bases and J lost 3; bases outside the gene matches: 12. This CDR3 reads CASSTGSGTEINQPQHF. In DNA, the CDR3 is TGTGCCAGTAGTACAGGTAGCGGGACAGAAATCAATCAGCCCCAGCATTTT.

V gene TRBV7-9 combines with J gene TRBJ1-2, with TRBD1 matching 9 bases. The CDR3 runs 15 residues. The J segment lost 7 bases and the V segment lost 3 bases, leaving 9 bases of the junction unmatched. Germline values: CDR1 SEHNR, CDR2 FQNEAQ (reference sequence). The CDR3 DNA is TGTGCCAGCAGCTTCCCCACCAGGACAGGGGCTGGCTACACCTTC. Protein: CASSFPTRTGAGYTF.

The chain carries TRBV28 and TRBJ2-7, with TRBD2 matching over 12 bases. The germline V gene encodes CDR1 MDHEN and CDR2 SYDVKM. V shed 5 bases, J shed 5 bases, and the junction held 7 bases outside the gene matches. The length of the CDR3 is 15 residues. The CDR3 is CASSTASGREHEQYF. The DNA for the CDR3 is TGTGCCAGCAGTACTGCTAGCGGGAGGGAACACGAGCAGTACTTC.

V gene TRBV5-1 combines with J gene TRBJ1-2; D may be TRBD1 (6 bases). Germline V lookup: CDR1 SGHRS, CDR2 YFSETQ. The CDR3 runs to 14 residues. V was cut by 3 bases and J by 3 bases, with 12 bases left in between. The CDR3 is CASSSQTGYYGYTF. The CDR3 DNA follows: TGCGCCAGCAGCTCGCAGACAGGATACTATGGCTACACCTTC.

This chain uses TRBV7-9 with TRBJ1-1; 10 nucleotides agree with TRBD1. CDR1 is SEHNR, CDR2 FQNEAQ, per germline (reference sequence). This CDR3 spans 16 amino acids. V dropped 4 bases and J dropped 5; count of bases not matched to a gene: 10. CDR3 sequence (DNA): TGTGCCAGCAGCTACGATAAAGGGACAGGGGTAACTGAAGCTTTCTTT. Encoded protein: CASSYDKGTGVTEAFF.

The V call is TRBV6-5, the J call TRBJ1-1; D is ambiguous. Germline values: CDR1 MNHEY, CDR2 SVGAGI. Trimming cost V 0 bases and J 8 bases, with 10 bases left between them. The CDR3 covers 13 residues. The CDR3 bases are TGTGCCAGCAGTTACTCGAGTAGGCGGGAAGCTTTCTTT. It specifies CASSYSSRREAFF.

The chain employs TRBV7-9 and TRBJ1-1, with D possibly matching TRBD1 (6 bases). The CDR3 contains 14 residues. The V gene's germline CDR1 is SEHNR and CDR2 FQNEAQ (reference sequence). Trimming removed 6 bases at V and 1 base at J, with 12 bases between. The CDR3 sequence is CASSPVRGNTEAFF. DNA of the CDR3: TGTGCCAGCAGTCCTGTCAGGGGGAACACTGAAGCTTTCTTT.

The CDR3 bases are TGTGCCAGCAGAGCTAGCGGGAGCTCCGAGACCCAGTACTTC. This codes for CASRASGSSETQYF. V is TRBV28 and J is TRBJ2-5; 10 nucleotides align to TRBD2. V gave up 6 bases and J gave up 5 bases; unmatched junction bases: 6. This CDR3 spans 14 amino acids. The V gene's germline CDR1 is MDHEN and CDR2 SYDVKM.

The chain recombines TRBV4-1 with TRBJ1-2; 9 positions match TRBD1. V shed 1 base, J shed 4 bases, and the junction held 10 bases outside the gene matches. Germline values: CDR1 MGHRA, CDR2 YSYEKL. The CDR3 contains 17 residues. CDR3 bases: TGCGCCAGCAGCCAAGCCAGGGGGGGGACAGGGCCCTATGGCTACACCTTC. Its translation is CASSQARGGTGPYGYTF.

V gene TRBV28 combines with J gene TRBJ1-1, with D hard to call. CDR1 is MDHEN, CDR2 SYDVKM, per germline. CDR3 length equals 15 residues. Trimming removed 4 bases from V and 1 base from J, with 13 bases in between. CDR3 sequence (DNA): TGTGCCAGCAGTTCCCCATCCGGCGGGAACACTGAAGCTTTCTTT. This translates into CASSSPSGGNTEAFF.

The chain combines TRBV6-5 with TRBJ2-1; TRBD2 agrees at 8 bases. This CDR3 has 14 residues. CDR1 MNHEY and CDR2 SVGAGI come from the germline V gene. Trimming at V came to 1 base and at J to 8 bases, leaving 4 bases not matched to a gene. CDR3 protein: CASSYYGLAYEQFF. The CDR3 DNA reads TGTGCCAGCAGTTACTATGGACTAGCTTATGAGCAGTTCTTC.

V and J are TRBV3-1 (or the pseudogene TRBV3-2) and TRBJ2-7, with D maybe TRBD1 (6 bases). Trimming left V 2 bases short and J 0 bases short, with 8 bases between. The CDR3 loop spans 14 amino acids. Germline V CDR1 and CDR2: LGHDT, YNNKEL (reference sequence). CDR3 nucleotides: TGTGCCAGCAGCCAATTGACAGGCTCCTACGAGCAGTACTTC. This encodes CASSQLTGSYEQYF.

The chain couples TRBV28 to TRBJ2-3; the D gene is possibly TRBD2 (5 bases). Germline V gives CDR1 MDHEN, CDR2 SYDVKM. The length of the CDR3 is 16 residues. The germline V and J ends were trimmed by 2 bases and 4 bases, with 16 bases remaining between them. The CDR3 loop reads CASSLGGNGPPDTQYF. The CDR3 DNA is TGTGCCAGCAGTTTAGGAGGAAACGGTCCCCCAGATACGCAGTATTTT. Based on the CDR3 plus reference TRBV28 and TRBJ2-3, the full variable domain is DVKVTQSSRYLVKRTGEKVFLECVQDMDHENMFWYRQDPGLGLRLIYFSYDVKMKEKGDIPEGYSVSREKKERFSLILESASTNQTSMYLCASSLGGNGPPDTQYFGPGTRLTVL.

The V gene is TRBV6-1, the J gene TRBJ1-4; 7 bases fit TRBD1. The V gene's germline CDR1 is MNHNS and CDR2 SASEGT. The CDR3 has 14 residues. The trim removed 1 base at V and 8 bases at J, leaving 4 bases unmatched. CDR3 sequence (DNA): TGTGCCAGCAGTGAAGGACAGGGTCTCGAAAAACTGTTTTTT. Protein: CASSEGQGLEKLFF.

The chain links TRBV7-2 to TRBJ1-2, with 8 bases that match TRBD1. Per germline, CDR1 SGHTA and CDR2 FQGNSA. The CDR3 consists of 13 residues. After removal of 4 bases from V and 4 bases from J, the junction contained 2 bases not matched to a gene. The DNA of the CDR3 is TGTGCCAGCAGCTCAGGACAGGGCTATGGCTACACCTTC. Protein: CASSSGQGYGYTF.

In nucleotides, the CDR3 is TGTGCTAGTGGTTTGGTACAGGGAATCTATGGCTACACCTTC. This sequence encodes CASGLVQGIYGYTF. The V call is TRBV12-5, the J call TRBJ1-2; tentatively, D is TRBD1 (6 bases). Per the germline V gene, CDR1 is LGHNT and CDR2 is FRNRAP. The CDR3 runs 14 residues. Trimming cost V 0 bases and J 4 bases, with 9 bases left between them.

The chain uses TRBV18 and TRBJ2-3, with 10 bases identical to TRBD2. The CDR3 spans 14 residues. Germline CDR1 and CDR2: KGHSH and LQKENI. V shed 5 bases and J 6 bases; nucleotides not matched to a gene: 5. CDR3 in amino acids: CASSTSGERDTQYF. The CDR3 DNA sequence: TGTGCCAGCTCAACTAGCGGGGAGAGGGATACGCAGTATTTT.

The chain is built from TRBV7-9 and TRBJ2-3, with TRBD1 matching over 12 bases. Germline V gives CDR1 SEHNR, CDR2 FQNEAQ (reference sequence). The CDR3 is 18 amino acids. Unmatched junction bases numbered 11, after V lost 4 bases and J lost 3 bases. The DNA of the CDR3 is TGTGCCAGCAGCTCAACAAACCGGGACAGGGGGCGTACAGATACGCAGTATTTT. Protein product: CASSSTNRDRGRTDTQYF.

The V gene is TRBV7-9, the J gene TRBJ1-4; TRBD1 aligns across 9 bases. The CDR3 contains 15 residues. V trimming: 5 bases; J trimming: 6 bases; junction bases outside the gene matches: 7. The germline V gene has CDR1 SEHNR and CDR2 FQNEAQ (reference sequence). The CDR3 DNA follows: TGTGCCAGCAGCCTGTGGACAGGGGATGATGAAAAACTGTTTTTT. This codes for CASSLWTGDDEKLFF.

The V and J genes are TRBV5-4 and TRBJ1-1; no firm D call. CDR3 length: 15 amino acids. Germline V gene sequence: CDR1 SGHNT, CDR2 YYREEE (reference sequence). V was shortened by 0 bases and J by 9 bases, with 18 bases between the two germline ends. This CDR3 is CASSLETGSHGQAFF. Here the CDR3 DNA reads TGTGCCAGCAGCTTGGAGACTGGGTCTCATGGTCAAGCTTTCTTT.

V usage is TRBV7-2 and J usage is TRBJ1-6; unclear D gene. The germline V and J ends were trimmed by 5 bases and 10 bases, with 9 bases remaining between them. The CDR3 is made up of 12 amino acids. CDR1 and CDR2 (germline): SGHTA, FQGNSA. In nucleotides, the CDR3 is TGTGCCAGCAGCCTCGAGAGGTCACCCCTCCACTTT. Its protein product is CASSLERSPLHF.

The chain links TRBV5-1 to TRBJ2-7; 10 bases fit TRBD2. The CDR3 is made up of 15 amino acids. Germline V CDR1 and CDR2: SGHRS, YFSETQ. V shed 1 base and J 3 bases; nucleotides not matched to a gene: 4. CDR3 in amino acids: CASSLTSGDHYEQYF. As DNA, the CDR3 is TGCGCCAGCAGCTTGACTAGCGGGGACCACTACGAGCAGTACTTC.

This chain joins TRBV5-1 and TRBJ2-3; 10 positions match TRBD1. V shed 0 bases and J 6 bases; nucleotides not matched to a gene: 1. The germline V gene encodes CDR1 SGHRS and CDR2 YFSETQ. The length of the CDR3 is 14 residues. CDR3 nucleotides: TGCGCCAGCAGCTTGGGACAGGGGGCCGATACGCAGTATTTT. Its translation: CASSLGQGADTQYF.

The chain is built from TRBV5-8 and TRBJ2-3; D uncertain. CDR1 and CDR2 from the germline V gene are SGHTS and YDEGEE. Deletions cut 4 bases from V and 8 bases from J, with 14 bases between. The CDR3 covers 13 residues. The CDR3 reads CASSATNFGTQYF. CDR3 nucleotide sequence: TGTGCCAGCAGCGCAACTAATTTTGGTACGCAGTATTTT.

Only one count was recorded for this clone. The V and J genes are TRBV23-1 and TRBJ1-2; 7 bases line up with TRBD1. TRBV23-1 has ORF status, its function being uncertain. Losses at the gene ends were 6 bases for V and 8 bases for J; bases not matched to a gene: 33. The CDR3 has 21 residues. The CDR3 nucleotides read TGCGCCAGCAGCCCCCCGGGGACAGTAAGGACTAAAGAACTGACATTCGGGGGCTACACCTTC. Amino acid sequence: CASSPPGTVRTKELTFGGYTF.

V usage is TRBV28 and J usage is TRBJ2-2, with 10 bases identical to TRBD2. The CDR3 consists of 16 residues. The germline V gene encodes CDR1 MDHEN and CDR2 SYDVKM. V shed 5 bases and J 7 bases; nucleotides not matched to a gene: 10. The CDR3 DNA reads TGTGCCAGCAGTCCTACTAGCGGGACGTCAGGCGGGGAGCTGTTTTTT. As protein: CASSPTSGTSGGELFF.